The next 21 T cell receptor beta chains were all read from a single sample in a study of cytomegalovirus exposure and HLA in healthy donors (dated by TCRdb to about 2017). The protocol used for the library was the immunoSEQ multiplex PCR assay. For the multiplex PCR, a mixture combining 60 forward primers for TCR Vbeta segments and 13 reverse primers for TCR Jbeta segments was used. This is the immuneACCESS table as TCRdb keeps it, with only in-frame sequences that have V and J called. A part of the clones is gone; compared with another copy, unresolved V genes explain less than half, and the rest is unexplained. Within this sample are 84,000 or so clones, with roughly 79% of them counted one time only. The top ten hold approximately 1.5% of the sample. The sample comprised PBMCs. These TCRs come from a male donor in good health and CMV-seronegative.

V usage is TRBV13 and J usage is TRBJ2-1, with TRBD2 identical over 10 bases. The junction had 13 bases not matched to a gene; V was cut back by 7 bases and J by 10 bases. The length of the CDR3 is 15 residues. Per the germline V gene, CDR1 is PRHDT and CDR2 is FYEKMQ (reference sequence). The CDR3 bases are TGTGCCAGCATAAAGGGGCTAGCGGGAGTAGAAGAGCAGTTCTTC. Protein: CASIKGLAGVEEQFF.

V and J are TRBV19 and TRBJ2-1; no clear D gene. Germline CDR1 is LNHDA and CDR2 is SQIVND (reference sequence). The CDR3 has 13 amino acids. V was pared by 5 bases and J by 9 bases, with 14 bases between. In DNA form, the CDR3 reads TGTGCCAGTAGTTGGGCCCTAACGGCTGAGCAGTTCTTC. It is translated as CASSWALTAEQFF.

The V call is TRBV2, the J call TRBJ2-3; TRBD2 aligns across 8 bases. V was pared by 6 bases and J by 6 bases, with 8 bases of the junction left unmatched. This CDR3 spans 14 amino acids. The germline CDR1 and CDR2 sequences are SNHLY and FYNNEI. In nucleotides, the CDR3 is TGTGCCAGCAGGTGGGGGGCGGGGGGTGATACGCAGTATTTT. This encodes CASRWGAGGDTQYF.

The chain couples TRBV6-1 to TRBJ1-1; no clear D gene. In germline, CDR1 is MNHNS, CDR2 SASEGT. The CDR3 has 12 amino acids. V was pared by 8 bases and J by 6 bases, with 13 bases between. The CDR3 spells CASQEGGAEAFF. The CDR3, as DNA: TGTGCCAGCCAGGAGGGAGGTGCTGAAGCTTTCTTT.

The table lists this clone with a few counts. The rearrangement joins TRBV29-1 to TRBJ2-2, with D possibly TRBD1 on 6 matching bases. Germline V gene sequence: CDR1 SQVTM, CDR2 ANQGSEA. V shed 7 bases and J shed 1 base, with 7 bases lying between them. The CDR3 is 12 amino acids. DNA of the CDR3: TGCAGCGCGGGACAGAACACCGGGGAGCTGTTTTTT. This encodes CSAGQNTGELFF.

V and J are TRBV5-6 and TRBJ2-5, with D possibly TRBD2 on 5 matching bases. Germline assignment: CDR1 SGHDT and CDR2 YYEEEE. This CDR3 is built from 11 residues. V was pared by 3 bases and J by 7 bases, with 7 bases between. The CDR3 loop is CASSSGGTQYF. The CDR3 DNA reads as TGTGCCAGCAGCTCCGGAGGGACCCAGTACTTC.

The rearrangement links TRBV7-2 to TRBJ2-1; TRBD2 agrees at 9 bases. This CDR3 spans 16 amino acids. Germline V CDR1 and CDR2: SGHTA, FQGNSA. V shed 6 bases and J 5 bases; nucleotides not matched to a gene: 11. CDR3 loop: CASSSGGRLADNEQFF. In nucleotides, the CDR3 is TGTGCCAGCAGTTCCGGGGGGAGACTAGCGGACAATGAGCAGTTCTTC.

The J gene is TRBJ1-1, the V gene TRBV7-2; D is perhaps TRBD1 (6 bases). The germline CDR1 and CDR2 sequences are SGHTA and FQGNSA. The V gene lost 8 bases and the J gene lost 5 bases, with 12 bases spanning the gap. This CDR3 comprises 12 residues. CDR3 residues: CASVRQVTEAFF. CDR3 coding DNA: TGTGCCAGCGTCAGACAGGTTACTGAAGCTTTCTTT.

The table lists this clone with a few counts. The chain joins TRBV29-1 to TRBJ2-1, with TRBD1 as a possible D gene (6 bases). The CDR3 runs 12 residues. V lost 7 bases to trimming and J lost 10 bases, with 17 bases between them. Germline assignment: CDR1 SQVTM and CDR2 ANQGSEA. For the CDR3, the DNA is TGCAGCGCACAACTACCAGGGGACGAGCAGTTCTTC. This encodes CSAQLPGDEQFF.

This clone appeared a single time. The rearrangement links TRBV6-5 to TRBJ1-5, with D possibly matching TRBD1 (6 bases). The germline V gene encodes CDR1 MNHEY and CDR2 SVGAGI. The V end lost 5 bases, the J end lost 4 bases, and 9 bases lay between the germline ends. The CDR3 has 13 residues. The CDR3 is CASSTQGNQPQHF. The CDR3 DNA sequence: TGTGCCAGCAGTACGCAGGGGAATCAGCCCCAGCATTTT.

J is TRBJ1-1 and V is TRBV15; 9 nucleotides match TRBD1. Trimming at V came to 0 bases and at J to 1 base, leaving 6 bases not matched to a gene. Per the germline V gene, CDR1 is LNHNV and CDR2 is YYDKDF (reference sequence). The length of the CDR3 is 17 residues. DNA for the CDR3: TGTGCCACCAGCAGAGATTTAGCGGGACAGGGGAACACTGAAGCTTTCTTT. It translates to CATSRDLAGQGNTEAFF.

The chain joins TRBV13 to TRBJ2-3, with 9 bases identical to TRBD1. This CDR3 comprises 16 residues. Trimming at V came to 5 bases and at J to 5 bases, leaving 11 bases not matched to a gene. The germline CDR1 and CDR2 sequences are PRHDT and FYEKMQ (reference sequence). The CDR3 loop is CASSPYRGRLKDTQYF. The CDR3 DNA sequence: TGTGCCAGCAGCCCTTACAGGGGGCGCCTAAAAGATACGCAGTATTTT.

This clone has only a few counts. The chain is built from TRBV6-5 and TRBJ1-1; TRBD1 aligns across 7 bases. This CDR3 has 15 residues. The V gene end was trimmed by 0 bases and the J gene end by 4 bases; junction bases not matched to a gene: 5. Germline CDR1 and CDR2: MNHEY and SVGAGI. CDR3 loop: CASSYSSTGSTEAFF. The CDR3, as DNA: TGTGCCAGCAGTTACTCATCGACAGGGAGCACTGAAGCTTTCTTT.

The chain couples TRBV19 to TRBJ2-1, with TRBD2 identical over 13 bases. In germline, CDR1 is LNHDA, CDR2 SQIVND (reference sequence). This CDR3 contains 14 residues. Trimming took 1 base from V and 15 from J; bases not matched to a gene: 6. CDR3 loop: CASSIGTSGSAPFF. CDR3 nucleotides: TGTGCCAGTAGTATAGGGACTAGCGGGAGCGCCCCGTTCTTC. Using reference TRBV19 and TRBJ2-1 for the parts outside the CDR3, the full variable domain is DGGITQSPKYLFRKEGQNVTLSCEQNLNHDAMYWYRQDPGQGLRLIYYSQIVNDFQKGDIAEGYSVSREKKESFPLTVTSAQKNPTAFYLCASSIGTSGSAPFFGPGTRLTVL.

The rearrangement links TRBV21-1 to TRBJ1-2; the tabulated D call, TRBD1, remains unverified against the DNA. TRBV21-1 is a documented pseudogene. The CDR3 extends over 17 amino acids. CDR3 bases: TGTGCCAGCATTGGGCCGGACAGGGTAGAAAAGCGTTATGGCTACACCTTC. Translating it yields CASIGPDRVEKRYGYTF.

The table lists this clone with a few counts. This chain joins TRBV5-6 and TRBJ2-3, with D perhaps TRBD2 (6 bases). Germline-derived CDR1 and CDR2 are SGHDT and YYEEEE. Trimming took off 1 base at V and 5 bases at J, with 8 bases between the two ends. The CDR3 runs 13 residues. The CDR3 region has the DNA TGTGCCAGCAGCTTGAAGGGACTAGATACGCAGTATTTT. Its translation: CASSLKGLDTQYF.

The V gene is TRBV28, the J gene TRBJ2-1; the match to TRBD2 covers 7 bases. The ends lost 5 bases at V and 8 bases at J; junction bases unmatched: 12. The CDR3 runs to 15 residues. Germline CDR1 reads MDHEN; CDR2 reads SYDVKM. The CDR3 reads CASSPGEGLVDEQFF. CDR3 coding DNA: TGTGCCAGCAGTCCGGGGGAGGGGCTTGTCGATGAGCAGTTCTTC.

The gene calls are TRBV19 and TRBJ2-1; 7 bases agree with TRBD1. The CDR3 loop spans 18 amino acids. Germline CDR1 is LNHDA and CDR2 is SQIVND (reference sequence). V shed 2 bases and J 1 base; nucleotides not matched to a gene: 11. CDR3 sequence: CASSIRGPDRESYNEQFF. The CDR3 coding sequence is TGTGCCAGTAGTATAAGGGGCCCCGACAGGGAATCCTACAATGAGCAGTTCTTC.

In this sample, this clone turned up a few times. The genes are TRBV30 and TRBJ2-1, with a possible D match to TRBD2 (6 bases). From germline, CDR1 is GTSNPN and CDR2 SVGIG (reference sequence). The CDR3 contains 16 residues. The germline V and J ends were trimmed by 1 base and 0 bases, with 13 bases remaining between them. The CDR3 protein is CAWSAKGTHSYNEQFF. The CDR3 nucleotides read TGTGCCTGGAGTGCCAAAGGGACTCACTCCTACAATGAGCAGTTCTTC.

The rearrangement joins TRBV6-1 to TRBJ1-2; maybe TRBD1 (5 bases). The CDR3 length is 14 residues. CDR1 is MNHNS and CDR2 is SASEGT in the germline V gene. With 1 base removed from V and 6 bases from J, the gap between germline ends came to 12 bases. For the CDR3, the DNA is TGTGCCAGCAGTGAAGGCAGGGATACTGATGGCTACACCTTC. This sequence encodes CASSEGRDTDGYTF.

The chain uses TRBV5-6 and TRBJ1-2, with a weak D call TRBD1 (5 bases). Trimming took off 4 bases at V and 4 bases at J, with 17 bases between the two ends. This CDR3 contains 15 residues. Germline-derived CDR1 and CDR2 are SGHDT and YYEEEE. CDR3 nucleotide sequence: TGTGCCAGCAGCGTCTCTACTCCAGGGTCCTATGGCTACACCTTC. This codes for CASSVSTPGSYGYTF.